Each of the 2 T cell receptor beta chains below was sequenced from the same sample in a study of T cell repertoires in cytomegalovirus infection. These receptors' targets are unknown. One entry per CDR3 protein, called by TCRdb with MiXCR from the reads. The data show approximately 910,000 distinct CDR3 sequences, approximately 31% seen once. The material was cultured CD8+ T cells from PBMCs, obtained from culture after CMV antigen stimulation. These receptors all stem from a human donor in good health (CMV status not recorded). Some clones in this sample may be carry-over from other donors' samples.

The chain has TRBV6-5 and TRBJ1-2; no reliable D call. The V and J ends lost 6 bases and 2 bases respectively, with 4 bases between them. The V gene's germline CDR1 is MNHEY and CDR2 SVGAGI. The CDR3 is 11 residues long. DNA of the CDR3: TGTGCCAGCAGACAGAACTATGGCTACACCTTC. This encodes CASRQNYGYTF.

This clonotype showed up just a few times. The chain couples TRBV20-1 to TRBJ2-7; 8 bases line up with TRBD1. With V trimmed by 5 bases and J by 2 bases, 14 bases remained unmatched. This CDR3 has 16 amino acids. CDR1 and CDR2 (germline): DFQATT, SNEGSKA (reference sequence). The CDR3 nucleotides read TGCAGTGCTGTGGGGGTTGGACAGGGAACTCCCTACGAGCAGTACTTC. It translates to CSAVGVGQGTPYEQYF.